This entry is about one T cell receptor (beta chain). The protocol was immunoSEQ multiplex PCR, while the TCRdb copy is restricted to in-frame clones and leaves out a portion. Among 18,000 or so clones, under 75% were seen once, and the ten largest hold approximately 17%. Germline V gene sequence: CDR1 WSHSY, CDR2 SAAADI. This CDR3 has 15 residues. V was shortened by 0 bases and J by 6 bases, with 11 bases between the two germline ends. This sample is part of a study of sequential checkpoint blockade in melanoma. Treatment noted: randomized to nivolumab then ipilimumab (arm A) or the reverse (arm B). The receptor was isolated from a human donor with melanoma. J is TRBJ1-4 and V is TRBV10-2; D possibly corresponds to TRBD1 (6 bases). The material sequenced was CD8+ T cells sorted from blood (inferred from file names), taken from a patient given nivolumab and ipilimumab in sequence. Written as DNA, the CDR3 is TGCGCCAGCAGTGAGTCGGGGGCAGATTATGAAAAACTGTTTTTT. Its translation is CASSESGADYEKLFF.